The rows below give T cell receptor beta chains drawn from one sample of a study of Ad26.COV2.S vaccination and SARS-CoV-2 variants. Measured with immunoSEQ multiplex PCR; TCRdb has only the in-frame clones, and not every one. Of approximately 410,000 clones detected, about nine tenths appear once; the ten largest clones hold approximately 1.6%. The sample was peripheral blood, taken in a trial of Ad26.COV2.S vaccine versus placebo. The receptors were sampled from a person aged 18-65 years who received the Ad26.COV2.S COVID-19 vaccine or a placebo. CDR3s include the opening cysteine and the closing phenylalanine or tryptophan. Each record gives: CDR3 length, D gene, J gene, clone size, V gene, CDR3 protein, CDR3 DNA. A D gene is named only where the DNA matches it firmly. Not all rows give a size; the values are once, few, many and, for expanded clones, a class.

15	TRBD1	TRBJ1-2	.	TRBV28	CASSLQGRTNYGYTF	TGTGCCAGCAGTCTACAGGGGCGAACTAACTATGGCTACACCTTC
16	.	TRBJ2-3	.	TRBV19	CASSPPRRISTDTQYF	TGTGCCAGTAGTCCCCCGCGGAGAATTAGCACAGATACGCAGTATTTT
15	.	TRBJ2-3	.	TRBV6-6	CASSRYSGGTDTQYF	TGTGCCAGCAGTCGTTATTCGGGGGGCACAGATACGCAGTATTTT
18	TRBD1	TRBJ2-4	.	TRBV6-4	CASGDPDRVILAKNIQYF	TGTGCCAGCGGGGACCCAGACAGGGTAATTCTAGCCAAAAACATTCAGTACTTC
14	.	TRBJ1-2	.	TRBV4-1	CASSQVIVGNDYTF	TGCGCCAGCAGCCAAGTAATCGTTGGGAATGACTACACCTTC
13	.	TRBJ2-5	.	TRBV5-1	CASSQQYQETQYF	TGCGCCAGCAGCCAACAGTACCAAGAGACCCAGTACTTC
15	.	TRBJ1-1	.	TRBV18	CASSRGILGNTEAFF	TGTGCCAGCTCACGAGGAATATTGGGGAACACTGAAGCTTTCTTT
15	TRBD1	TRBJ2-5	.	TRBV2	CASSGPGQGRGTQYF	TGTGCCAGCAGTGGACCGGGACAGGGGAGGGGGACCCAGTACTTC
15	TRBD1	TRBJ2-7	.	TRBV7-9	CASSAPGTEHYEQYF	TGTGCCAGCAGCGCCCCCGGGACAGAGCACTACGAGCAGTACTTC
16	.	TRBJ2-3	.	TRBV5-1	CASSFRRGGPTDTQYF	TGCGCCAGCAGCTTCAGGAGGGGGGGCCCCACAGATACGCAGTATTTT
15	TRBD1	TRBJ2-7	.	TRBV18	CASSLPGQGTYEQYF	TGTGCCAGCTCACTGCCGGGACAGGGGACCTACGAGCAGTACTTC
16	TRBD2	TRBJ2-3	.	TRBV5-1	CASSSGLAGYTDTQYF	TGCGCCAGCAGCTCGGGACTAGCGGGATACACAGATACGCAGTATTTT
13	TRBD1	TRBJ1-2	.	TRBV30	CAWSVRQGYGYTF	TGTGCCTGGAGTGTTAGACAGGGGTATGGCTACACCTTC
13	.	TRBJ1-2	.	TRBV19	CASSIGFNYGYTF	TGTGCCAGTAGTATAGGATTTAACTATGGCTACACCTTC
15	TRBD1	TRBJ1-4	.	TRBV3-1/TRBV3-2	CASSHRDRMDEKLFF	TGTGCCAGCAGCCACCGGGACAGGATGGATGAAAAACTGTTTTTT
12	TRBD1	TRBJ2-1	.	TRBV10-2	CASSPIQGEQFF	TGCGCCAGCAGTCCAATACAGGGGGAGCAGTTCTTC
14	.	TRBJ1-5	.	TRBV6-1	CASSEMGSNQPQHF	TGTGCCAGCAGTGAAATGGGGAGCAATCAGCCCCAGCATTTT
15	.	TRBJ1-2	.	TRBV4-1	CASSQKPGESYGYTF	TGCGCCAGCAGCCAAAAACCGGGGGAAAGCTATGGCTACACCTTC
13	.	TRBJ2-7	.	TRBV2	CASSVSRSYEQYF	TGTGCCAGCAGTGTTTCTCGCTCCTACGAGCAGTACTTC
14	TRBD1	TRBJ2-7	.	TRBV18	CASSPADRHYEQYF	TGTGCCAGCTCACCAGCGGACAGGCACTACGAGCAGTACTTC
16	.	TRBJ1-1	once	TRBV6-5	CASSYSPQTMNTEAFF	TGTGCCAGCAGTTACTCCCCCCAGACTATGAACACTGAAGCTTTCTTT
13	.	TRBJ1-2	.	TRBV7-2	CASSLGGPYGYTF	TGTGCCAGCAGCTTAGGAGGGCCCTATGGCTACACCTTC
13	.	TRBJ2-3	.	TRBV7-8	CASSPRTTDTQYF	TGTGCCAGCAGCCCCCGGACCACAGATACGCAGTATTTT
16	.	TRBJ1-4	.	TRBV4-1	CASSLSGGATNEKLFF	TGCGCCAGCAGCCTATCGGGGGGAGCAACTAATGAAAAACTGTTTTTT
15	.	TRBJ1-1	.	TRBV27	CASSLGTYTNTEAFF	TGTGCCAGCAGTTTGGGGACCTACACGAACACTGAAGCTTTCTTT
13	.	TRBJ1-2	.	TRBV5-4	CASSPLLGYGYTF	TGTGCCAGCAGCCCTCTATTAGGCTATGGCTACACCTTC
13	.	TRBJ1-6	.	TRBV2	CASGQDYNSPLHF	TGTGCCAGCGGTCAAGACTATAATTCACCCCTCCACTTT
14	.	TRBJ1-2	.	TRBV7-9	CASSLARTPYGYTF	TGTGCCAGCAGCTTAGCCCGGACACCCTATGGCTACACCTTC
12	.	TRBJ2-1	.	TRBV19	CASSMGPMEQFF	TGTGCCAGTAGTATGGGGCCGATGGAGCAGTTCTTC
15	.	TRBJ2-1	.	TRBV5-1	CASSLGTTSGDEQFF	TGCGCCAGCAGCTTAGGGACAACCTCGGGGGATGAGCAGTTCTTC
13	.	TRBJ1-1	.	TRBV9	CASTGGVNTEAFF	TGTGCCAGCACCGGGGGGGTGAACACTGAAGCTTTCTTT
13	.	TRBJ1-2	.	TRBV12-3/TRBV12-4	CASSFGTTSGYTF	TGTGCCAGCAGTTTTGGTACGACAAGTGGCTACACCTTC
17	TRBD1	TRBJ2-3	once	TRBV3-1/TRBV3-2	CASSHHYDRGYTDTQYF	TGTGCCAGCAGCCACCACTACGACAGGGGTTACACAGATACGCAGTATTTT
13	.	TRBJ1-5	.	TRBV18	CASSAGYNQPQHF	TGTGCCAGCTCAGCAGGGTATAATCAGCCCCAGCATTTT
17	.	TRBJ1-1	.	TRBV11-2	CASSPIQPTYLSTEAFF	TGTGCCAGCAGCCCAATACAACCGACGTACTTATCCACTGAAGCTTTCTTT
13	.	TRBJ2-5	few	TRBV29-1	CSTYRTIGETQYF	TGCAGCACCTATCGGACAATCGGAGAGACCCAGTACTTC
15	.	TRBJ2-6	.	TRBV25-1	CASSWGRLGANVLTF	TGTGCCAGCAGTTGGGGCAGGCTCGGGGCCAACGTCCTGACTTTC
14	.	TRBJ2-7	.	TRBV10-3	CAITEEGYPYEQYF	TGTGCCATCACCGAGGAGGGGTATCCCTACGAGCAGTACTTC
14	.	TRBJ1-1	.	TRBV3-1/TRBV3-2	CASSRMGGNTEAFF	TGTGCCAGCAGCCGGATGGGCGGGAACACTGAAGCTTTCTTT
16	.	TRBJ1-6	.	TRBV2	CASSEQGPINNSPLHF	TGTGCCAGCAGTGAACAGGGGCCCATAAATAATTCACCCCTCCACTTT
12	.	TRBJ1-4	many	TRBV19	CASSIGGKKLFF	TGTGCCAGTAGTATTGGGGGGAAAAAACTGTTTTTT
14	.	TRBJ2-2	few	TRBV4-3	CASSRGPSNGELFF	TGCGCCAGCAGTCGAGGGCCCAGTAACGGGGAGCTGTTTTTT
15	TRBD1	TRBJ1-2	.	TRBV2	CASGSQRGQADGYTF	TGTGCCAGCGGATCGCAAAGGGGACAGGCGGATGGCTACACCTTC
15	.	TRBJ2-5	once	TRBV4-3	CASSQGGRVTETQYF	TGCGCCAGCAGCCAAGGGGGCAGGGTAACGGAGACCCAGTACTTC
15	.	TRBJ2-3	.	TRBV7-9	CASSLATSLADTQYF	TGTGCCAGCAGCTTAGCGACATCGCTCGCGGATACGCAGTATTTT
17	TRBD1	TRBJ2-3	.	TRBV4-1	CASSQDPGTGPTDTQYF	TGCGCCAGCAGCCAAGATCCTGGGACAGGGCCCACAGATACGCAGTATTTT